The TCR beta chain under discussion was sequenced for a study of blood T cell repertoires in COVID-19. Sequencing used immunoSEQ multiplex PCR; TCRdb keeps in-frame clones, though not all of them. The sample holds more than 95,000 clones, about 83% seen once. Germline V CDR1 and CDR2: MNHEY, SVGAGI. This CDR3 has 16 amino acids. The V gene end was trimmed by 1 base and the J gene end by 0 bases; junction bases not matched to a gene: 4. The chain recombines TRBV6-5 with TRBJ2-7; 9 bases align to TRBD2. Sequencing used peripheral blood. The TCR was taken from a man in his 70s with acute or convalescent COVID-19. The CDR3 loop is CASSYWASGDSYEQYF. The CDR3 DNA reads as TGTGCCAGCAGTTACTGGGCTAGCGGGGACTCCTACGAGCAGTACTTC.